This T cell receptor (beta chain) is from a study of T cell responses to AZD1222 COVID-19 vaccine. General study results and limits: Spike-specific TCR depth and breadth grew after two AZD1222 doses. Donors were largely white British and mainly female; clonal diversity was possibly underestimated. Repertoire sampling was restricted to post-peak T cell response timepoints.

This table comes from immunoSEQ multiplex PCR, and its TCRdb copy is limited to in-frame clones, with some not included. In the table there are 45,000 to 60,000 clones, around nine tenths of which are singletons. On this clone: Its antigen is not identified.

V was clipped by 10 bases and J by 0 bases, with 18 bases between them. The CDR3 extends over 15 amino acids. Per germline, CDR1 ENHRY and CDR2 SYGVKD. The chain employs TRBV10-3 and TRBJ2-5; a weak D match, TRBD2 (5 bases). This specimen was peripheral blood, taken on day 0 of AZD1222 vaccination. The clonotype was recovered from an adult in good health. The DNA for the CDR3 is TGTGCCACCCGCGGGCGTGGTGGGTACCAAGAGACCCAGTACTTC. Translated, it gives CATRGRGGYQETQYF.